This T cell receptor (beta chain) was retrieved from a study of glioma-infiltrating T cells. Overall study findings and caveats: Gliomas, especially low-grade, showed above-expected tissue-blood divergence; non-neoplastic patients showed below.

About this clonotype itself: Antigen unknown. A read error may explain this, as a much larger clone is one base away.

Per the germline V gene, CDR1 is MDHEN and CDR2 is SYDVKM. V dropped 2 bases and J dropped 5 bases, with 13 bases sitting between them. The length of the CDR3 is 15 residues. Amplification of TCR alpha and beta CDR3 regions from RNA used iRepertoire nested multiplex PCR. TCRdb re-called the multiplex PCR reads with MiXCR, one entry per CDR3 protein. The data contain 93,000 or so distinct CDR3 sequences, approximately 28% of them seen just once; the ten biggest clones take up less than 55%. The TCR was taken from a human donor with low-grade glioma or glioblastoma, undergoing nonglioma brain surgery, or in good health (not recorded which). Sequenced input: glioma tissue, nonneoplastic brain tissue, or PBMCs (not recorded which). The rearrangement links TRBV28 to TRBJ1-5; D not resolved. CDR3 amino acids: CASSLPQRLDQPQHF. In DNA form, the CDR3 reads TGTGCCAGCAGTTTACCACAGAGGTTGGATCAGCCCCAGCATTTT.